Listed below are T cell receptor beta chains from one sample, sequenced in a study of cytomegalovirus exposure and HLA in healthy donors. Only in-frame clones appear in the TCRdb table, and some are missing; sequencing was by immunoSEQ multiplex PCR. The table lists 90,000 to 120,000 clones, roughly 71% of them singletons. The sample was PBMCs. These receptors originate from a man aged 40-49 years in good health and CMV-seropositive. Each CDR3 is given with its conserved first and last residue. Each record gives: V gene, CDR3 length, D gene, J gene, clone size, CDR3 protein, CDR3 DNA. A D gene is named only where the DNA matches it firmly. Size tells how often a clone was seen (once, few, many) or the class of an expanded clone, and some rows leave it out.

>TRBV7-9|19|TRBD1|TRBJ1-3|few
CASSFTGGASFGLRNTIYF
TGTGCCAGCAGCTTCACAGGGGGCGCGAGTTTCGGCCTAAGAAACACCATATATTTT
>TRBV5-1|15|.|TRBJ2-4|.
CASSGDPATRYIQYF
TGCGCCAGCAGCGGGGACCCCGCGACTAGGTACATTCAGTACTTC
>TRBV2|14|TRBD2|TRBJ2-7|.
CASSSRGSTYEQYF
TGTGCCAGCAGTTCTCGCGGGAGTACGTACGAGCAGTACTTC
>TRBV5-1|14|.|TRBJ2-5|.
CASSLASGQETQYF
TGCGCCAGCAGCTTGGCATCCGGGCAAGAGACCCAGTACTTC
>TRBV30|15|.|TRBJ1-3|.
CAWSVGREAGNTIYF
TGTGCCTGGAGTGTAGGCAGGGAAGCTGGAAACACCATATATTTT
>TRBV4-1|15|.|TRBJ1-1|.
CASSQDRGVNTEAFF
TGCGCCAGCAGCCAAGATCGGGGGGTAAACACTGAAGCTTTCTTT
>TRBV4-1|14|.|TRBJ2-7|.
CASSSSEGTYEQYF
TGCGCCAGCAGCTCTAGCGAAGGGACCTACGAGCAGTACTTC
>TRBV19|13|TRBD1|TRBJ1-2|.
CASTRQGNYGYTF
TGTGCCAGTACTAGACAGGGCAACTATGGCTACACCTTC
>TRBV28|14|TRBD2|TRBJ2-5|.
CASSLRGVQETQYF
TGTGCCAGCAGTTTACGGGGGGTCCAAGAGACCCAGTACTTC
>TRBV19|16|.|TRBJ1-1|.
CASSIPPWGRNTEAFF
TGTGCCAGTAGTATTCCCCCGTGGGGGCGGAACACTGAAGCTTTCTTT
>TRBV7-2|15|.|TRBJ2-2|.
CASSSLGGGPGELFF
TGTGCCAGCAGCTCCCTTGGGGGAGGCCCCGGGGAGCTGTTTTTT
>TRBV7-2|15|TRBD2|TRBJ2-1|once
CASSLGSGNNNEQFF
TGTGCCAGCAGCTTAGGTAGCGGGAACAACAATGAGCAGTTCTTC
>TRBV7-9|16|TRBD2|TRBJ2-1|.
CASSTRLAGVLWEQFF
TGTGCCAGCAGCACGAGACTAGCGGGAGTATTATGGGAGCAGTTCTTC
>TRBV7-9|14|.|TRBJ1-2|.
CASSQAAANYGYTF
TGTGCCAGCAGCCAGGCCGCAGCTAACTATGGCTACACCTTC
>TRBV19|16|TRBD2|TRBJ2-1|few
CASSATSGNAAPEQFF
TGTGCCAGTAGTGCCACTAGCGGGAATGCCGCTCCTGAGCAGTTCTTC
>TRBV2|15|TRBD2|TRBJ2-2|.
CASSVSGRDTGELFF
TGTGCCAGTTCGGTTAGCGGGAGGGACACCGGGGAGCTGTTTTTT
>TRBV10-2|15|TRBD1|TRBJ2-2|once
CASSVDRGETGELFF
TGCGCCAGCAGTGTAGACAGGGGTGAGACCGGGGAGCTGTTTTTT
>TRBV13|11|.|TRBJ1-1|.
CASSLDREAFF
TGTGCCAGCAGCTTAGACAGGGAAGCTTTCTTT
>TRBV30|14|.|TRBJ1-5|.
CAWSLRDKNQPQHF
TGTGCCTGGAGTCTTCGGGACAAGAATCAGCCCCAGCATTTT
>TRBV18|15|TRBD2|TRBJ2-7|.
CASSPTAGQSYEQYF
TGTGCCAGCTCACCAACAGCGGGGCAGTCCTACGAGCAGTACTTC
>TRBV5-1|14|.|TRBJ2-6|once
CASTRVSGANVLTF
TGCGCCAGCACTCGGGTTTCTGGGGCCAACGTCCTGACTTTC
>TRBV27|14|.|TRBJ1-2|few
CASSLSPRIYGYTF
TGTGCCAGCAGTTTATCGCCCAGGATCTATGGCTACACCTTC
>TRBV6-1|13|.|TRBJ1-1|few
CASSASWNTEAFF
TGTGCCAGCAGTGCCTCCTGGAACACTGAAGCTTTCTTT
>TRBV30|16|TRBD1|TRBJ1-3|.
CAWMRQGFWGGNTIYF
TGTGCCTGGATGCGACAGGGGTTCTGGGGGGGAAACACCATATATTTT
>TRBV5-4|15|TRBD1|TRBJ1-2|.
CASSWDRGLNYGYTF
TGTGCCAGCAGCTGGGACAGGGGCCTTAACTATGGCTACACCTTC
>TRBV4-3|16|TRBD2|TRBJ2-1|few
CASSQDQGSGSDEQFF
TGCGCCAGCAGCCAAGATCAAGGTAGCGGGAGCGATGAGCAGTTCTTC
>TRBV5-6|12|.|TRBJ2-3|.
CASSFLTDTQYF
TGTGCCAGCAGCTTTTTAACAGATACGCAGTATTTT
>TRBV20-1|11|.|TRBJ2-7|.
CSARQGNEQYF
TGCAGTGCTAGACAGGGCAACGAGCAGTACTTC
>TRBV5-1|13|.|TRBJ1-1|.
CASSRGEDTEAFF
TGCGCCAGCAGCCGTGGCGAGGACACTGAAGCTTTCTTT
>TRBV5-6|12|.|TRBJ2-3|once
CASSLVRDTQYF
TGTGCCAGCAGCTTGGTCAGAGATACGCAGTATTTT
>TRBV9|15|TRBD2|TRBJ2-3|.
CASSVGSGSTDTQYF
TGTGCCAGCAGCGTTGGTAGCGGGAGCACAGATACGCAGTATTTT
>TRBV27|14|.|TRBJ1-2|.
CASSTTGTFEGYTF
TGTGCCAGCAGTACAACCGGGACATTTGAAGGCTACACCTTC
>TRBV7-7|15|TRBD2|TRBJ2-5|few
CASSFRRGRGETQYF
TGTGCTAGCAGCTTCCGCCGCGGGAGGGGAGAGACCCAGTACTTC
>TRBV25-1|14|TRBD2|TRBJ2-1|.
CASTSSGGYNEQFF
TGTGCCAGCACGTCTAGCGGGGGCTACAATGAGCAGTTCTTC
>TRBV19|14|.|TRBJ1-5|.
CASSMGTGLQPQHF
TGTGCCAGTAGTATGGGTACAGGTCTTCAGCCCCAGCATTTT
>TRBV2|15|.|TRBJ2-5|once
CASSEARQGRETQYF
TGTGCCAGCAGTGAGGCCCGGCAGGGAAGGGAGACCCAGTACTTC
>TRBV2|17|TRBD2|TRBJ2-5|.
CASSAPGYGLAGETQYF
TGTGCCAGCAGTGCACCGGGATATGGACTAGCGGGAGAGACCCAGTACTTC
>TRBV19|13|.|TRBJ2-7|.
CATLGGNSYEQYF
TGTGCCACCTTAGGAGGGAACTCCTACGAGCAGTACTTC
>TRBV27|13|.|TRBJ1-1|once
CASSLGSHTEAFF
TGTGCCAGCAGTTTGGGGAGCCACACTGAAGCTTTCTTT
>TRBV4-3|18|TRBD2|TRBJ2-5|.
CASSHVGLAGVTGETQYF
TGCGCCAGCAGCCACGTAGGACTAGCGGGAGTCACGGGGGAGACCCAGTACTTC
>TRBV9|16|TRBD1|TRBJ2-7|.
CASSLSPGTGQYEQYF
TGTGCCAGCAGCTTGTCACCCGGGACAGGGCAGTACGAGCAGTACTTC
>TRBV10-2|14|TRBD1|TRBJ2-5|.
CASREGQGFGTQYF
TGCGCCAGCAGGGAAGGACAGGGTTTTGGGACCCAGTACTTC
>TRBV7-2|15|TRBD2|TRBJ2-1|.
CASSEPGLARNEQFF
TGTGCCAGCAGCGAACCGGGACTAGCGAGAAATGAGCAGTTCTTC
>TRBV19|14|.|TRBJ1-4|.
CASSSRTANEKLFF
TGTGCCAGTAGTAGCCGGACAGCTAATGAAAAACTGTTTTTT
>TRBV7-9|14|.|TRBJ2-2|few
CASSLSQGSGELFF
TGTGCCAGCAGCTTGTCCCAGGGGTCCGGGGAGCTGTTTTTT
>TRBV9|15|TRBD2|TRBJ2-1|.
CASSPGLAGVNEQFF
TGTGCCAGCAGCCCCGGGCTAGCGGGAGTCAATGAGCAGTTCTTC
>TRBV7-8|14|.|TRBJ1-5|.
CASSQGRGNQPQHF
TGTGCCAGCAGCCAGGGTAGGGGCAATCAGCCCCAGCATTTT
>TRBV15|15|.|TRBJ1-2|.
CATSRDHITNYGYTF
TGTGCCACCAGCAGAGATCACATAACTAACTATGGCTACACCTTC
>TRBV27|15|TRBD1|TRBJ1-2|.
CASSPFKTGNYGYTF
TGTGCCAGCAGCCCCTTTAAGACAGGGAACTATGGCTACACCTTC
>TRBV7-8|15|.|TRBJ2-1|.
CASSLGAGSYNEQFF
TGTGCCAGCAGCTTAGGAGCGGGCTCCTACAATGAGCAGTTCTTC
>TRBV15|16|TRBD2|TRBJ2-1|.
CATSRKGAGGYNEQFF
TGTGCCACCAGCAGGAAGGGAGCGGGAGGGTACAATGAGCAGTTCTTC
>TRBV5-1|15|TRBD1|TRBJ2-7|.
CASSSEDRGIYEQYF
TGCGCCAGCAGCTCTGAGGACAGGGGGATCTACGAGCAGTACTTC
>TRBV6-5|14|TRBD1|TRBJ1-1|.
CASSRTGGDTEAFF
TGTGCCAGCAGTCGGACAGGTGGCGACACTGAAGCTTTCTTT
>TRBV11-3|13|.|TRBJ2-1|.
CASSRGSYNEQFF
TGTGCCAGCTCGCGGGGCTCCTACAATGAGCAGTTCTTC
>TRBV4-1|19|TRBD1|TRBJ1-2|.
CASSQSYPGQGAISYGYTF
TGCGCCAGCAGCCAGTCATACCCGGGACAGGGGGCCATTTCATATGGCTACACCTTC
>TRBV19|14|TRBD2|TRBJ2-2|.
CASGSGMNTGELFF
TGTGCCAGTGGTAGCGGGATGAACACCGGGGAGCTGTTTTTT
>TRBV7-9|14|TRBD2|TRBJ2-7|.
CASSSLAGDHEQYF
TGTGCCAGCAGCTCACTAGCGGGAGACCACGAGCAGTACTTC